This T cell receptor beta chain was identified in a study of T cell repertoires in cytomegalovirus infection. General study points: It was HLA-C-restricted CMV-specific TCR beta clonotypes that dominated the response ex vivo.

As for this clonotype: The antigen is not known.

The germline V and J ends were trimmed by 7 bases and 8 bases, with 12 bases remaining between them. Germline values: CDR1 MNHEY, CDR2 SMNVEV (reference sequence). The CDR3 has 12 amino acids. TCRdb processed the reads anew with MiXCR; each CDR3 protein has one entry. This table has about 46,000 distinct CDR3 sequences, 20% to 25% appearing once. The receptor was isolated from a human donor in good health (CMV status not recorded). Some clones in this sample may be carry-over from other donors' samples. The sample was PBMCs, sequenced either directly or after in vitro stimulation (not recorded which). This sequence joins TRBV27 and TRBJ2-1; D not resolved. The CDR3 region is CASTNSADEQFF. The CDR3 bases are TGTGCCAGCACCAACTCGGCGGATGAGCAGTTCTTC.